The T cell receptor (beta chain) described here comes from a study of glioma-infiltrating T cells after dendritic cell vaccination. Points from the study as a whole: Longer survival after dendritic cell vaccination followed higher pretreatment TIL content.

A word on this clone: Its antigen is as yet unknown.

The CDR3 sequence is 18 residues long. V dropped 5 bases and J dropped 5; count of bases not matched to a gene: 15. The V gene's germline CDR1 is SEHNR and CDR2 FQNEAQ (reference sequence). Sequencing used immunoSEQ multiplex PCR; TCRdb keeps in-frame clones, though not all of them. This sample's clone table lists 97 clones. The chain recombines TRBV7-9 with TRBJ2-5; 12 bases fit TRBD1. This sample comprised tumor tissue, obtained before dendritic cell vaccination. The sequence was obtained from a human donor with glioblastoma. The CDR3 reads CASSSVAMGQGARETQYF. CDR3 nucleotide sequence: TGTGCCAGCAGCAGTGTTGCGATGGGACAGGGGGCTCGGGAGACCCAGTACTTC. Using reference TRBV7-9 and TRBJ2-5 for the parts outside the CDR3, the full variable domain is DTGVSQNPRHKITKRGQNVTFRCDPISEHNRLYWYRQTLGQGPEFLTYFQNEAQLEKSRLLSDRFSAERPKGSFSTLEIQRTEQGDSAMYLCASSSVAMGQGARETQYFGPGTRLLVL.